The rows below give T cell receptor beta chains drawn from one sample of a study of T cells in lung cancer brain metastases. The assay was immunoSEQ multiplex PCR, and TCRdb's table has in-frame clones only and misses some. The sample records under 5,000 clones, approximately 90% being singletons. Sequencing input: tumor tissue from the primary lung tumor. The receptors were gathered from a woman aged 45-59 years with non-small cell lung cancer. Both conserved end residues are part of each CDR3. D genes are given only for firm matches. Expanded clones are given a class, and other clones once, few, many or no size at all.

TRBD1,NA,TRBJ1-2,13,TRBV5-1,CASSLEDRAGYTF,TGCGCCAGCAGCTTGGAGGACAGGGCTGGCTACACCTTC
NA,NA,TRBJ1-1,14,TRBV11-2,CASSLDQGDSEAFF,TGTGCCAGCAGCTTAGATCAAGGTGACAGTGAAGCTTTCTTT
NA,NA,TRBJ2-2,14,TRBV7-9,CASSFSTNTGELFF,TGTGCCAGCAGCTTCTCAACGAACACCGGGGAGCTGTTTTTT
NA,NA,TRBJ2-3,14,TRBV7-9,CASSLVTATDTQYF,TGTGCCAGCAGCTTAGTTACAGCCACAGATACGCAGTATTTT
TRBD1,NA,TRBJ1-5,14,TRBV6-5,CASRDDRDNQPQHF,TGTGCCAGCCGGGACGACAGGGACAATCAGCCCCAGCATTTT
NA,NA,TRBJ1-1,18,TRBV9,CASSINPVQAIMNTEAFF,TGTGCCAGCAGCATTAACCCGGTCCAGGCCATAATGAACACTGAAGCTTTCTTT
NA,once,TRBJ1-1,16,TRBV5-1,CASSLAQGEGDTEAFF,TGCGCCAGCAGCTTGGCCCAAGGGGAAGGGGACACTGAAGCTTTCTTT
NA,NA,TRBJ2-6,15,TRBV7-3,CASSSINSGANVLTF,TGTGCCAGCAGCTCTATCAATTCTGGGGCCAACGTCCTGACTTTC
NA,NA,TRBJ2-1,16,TRBV9,CASSKSPGGSMNEQFF,TGTGCCAGCAGCAAATCTCCGGGCGGGTCGATGAATGAGCAGTTCTTC
NA,NA,TRBJ1-1,14,TRBV19,CASSISVQRDGAFF,TGTGCCAGTAGTATCTCGGTACAGAGAGATGGAGCTTTCTTT
NA,NA,TRBJ2-1,16,TRBV4-1,CVSSRSESGSDNEQFF,TGCGTCAGCAGCCGGTCTGAAAGCGGGTCTGACAATGAGCAGTTCTTC
NA,NA,TRBJ2-4,14,TRBV6-4,CASSGRAAKNIQYF,TGTGCCAGCAGTGGCCGCGCAGCCAAAAACATTCAGTACTTC
TRBD2,NA,TRBJ2-5,15,TRBV7-3,CASSLMAGGQETQYF,TGTGCCAGCAGCTTGATGGCGGGAGGCCAAGAGACCCAGTACTTC
NA,NA,TRBJ2-3,16,TRBV19,CASSIGQTTSTDTQYF,TGTGCCAGTAGTATCGGACAGACCACTAGCACAGATACGCAGTATTTT
NA,NA,TRBJ1-2,12,TRBV5-8,CASSRQGYGYTF,TGTGCCAGCAGCCGCCAGGGCTATGGCTACACCTTC
NA,NA,TRBJ2-1,18,TRBV19,CASSLRGRGLDRDNEQFF,TGTGCCAGTAGTCTAAGGGGGAGGGGGCTAGATAGGGACAATGAGCAGTTCTTC
TRBD1,NA,TRBJ2-3,14,TRBV10-3,CAISGETGRDTQYF,TGTGCCATCAGTGGGGAGACAGGGCGGGATACGCAGTATTTT
NA,once,TRBJ1-4,15,TRBV9,CASSVGTATNEKLFF,TGTGCCAGCAGCGTCGGGACCGCAACTAATGAAAAACTGTTTTTT
NA,NA,TRBJ1-1,13,TRBV27,CASSRGPNTKAFF,TGTGCCAGCAGTCGCGGACCGAACACTAAAGCTTTCTTT
NA,NA,TRBJ1-3,12,TRBV11-2,CASSLRGNTIYF,TGTGCCAGCAGCTTGCGGGGAAACACCATATATTTT
NA,once,TRBJ1-5,13,TRBV29-1,CSVVTQESQPQHF,TGCAGCGTTGTAACTCAGGAGAGCCAGCCCCAGCATTTT
TRBD1,NA,TRBJ1-1,15,TRBV5-4,CASSSFQGAPTEAFF,TGTGCCAGCAGCTCCTTCCAGGGGGCCCCCACTGAAGCTTTCTTT
NA,NA,TRBJ1-2,14,TRBV28,CASSFLGGNYGYTF,TGTGCCAGCAGTTTCCTCGGGGGGAACTATGGCTACACCTTC
NA,NA,TRBJ1-5,14,TRBV11-2,CASSLDGRLQPQHF,TGTGCCAGCAGCTTAGATGGGAGGTTACAGCCCCAGCATTTT
NA,NA,TRBJ2-3,15,TRBV5-6,CASSWSLTSTDTQYF,TGTGCCAGCAGCTGGAGTCTTACTAGCACAGATACGCAGTATTTT
NA,NA,TRBJ2-1,14,TRBV9,CASSVEGGGNEQFF,TGTGCCAGCAGCGTAGAGGGTGGAGGGAATGAGCAGTTCTTC
NA,NA,TRBJ1-5,14,TRBV2,CASSNSISNQPQHF,TGTGCCAGCAGCAACAGTATTAGCAATCAACCCCAGCATTTT
NA,NA,TRBJ2-1,13,TRBV6-6,CASTETRDNEQFF,TGTGCCAGCACCGAGACTCGAGACAATGAGCAGTTCTTC